This T cell receptor beta chain derives from a study of beta chain features in type 1 diabetes. In the case of this clone: What it binds is unknown.

The CDR3 is 12 residues long. The germline V gene encodes CDR1 SGHTA and CDR2 FQGTGA. V lost 3 bases, J lost 9 bases, and 9 bases lay in between. The entirety of the isolated RNA underwent reverse transcription, so expressed TCRB transcripts were sequenced. TCRdb keeps only in-frame clones here, not all; method: immunoSEQ multiplex PCR. In the table there are over 700,000 clones, about 17% of which are singletons. Overall study findings and caveats: Overrepresentation of cells with high TCR expression could result from cDNA sequencing.

This receptor was taken from a woman aged 18-35 years in good health. The specimen was naive CD4+ T cells from blood. This chain links TRBV7-3 with TRBJ2-1; unclear D gene. The CDR3 loop is CASSFTRSEQFF. The CDR3, as DNA: TGTGCCAGCAGCTTTACAAGATCTGAGCAGTTCTTC.